This T cell receptor beta chain was sequenced during a study of monozygotic twins with inflammatory bowel disease. Each CDR3 protein gets one entry in TCRdb, which reprocessed the 5' RACE reads and gives no DNA. The table for this sample gives roughly 320,000 distinct CDR3 sequences. This CDR3 spans 12 amino acids. This chain uses TRBV12-3 or TRBV12-4 with TRBJ2-2; the TRBD2 assignment by TCRdb is unverifiable without DNA. This TCR was recovered from a human donor with ulcerative colitis or Crohn's disease, or a healthy co-twin of an affected twin (not recorded which). Material for sequencing was blood. This CDR3 reads CASRSGVGELFF.